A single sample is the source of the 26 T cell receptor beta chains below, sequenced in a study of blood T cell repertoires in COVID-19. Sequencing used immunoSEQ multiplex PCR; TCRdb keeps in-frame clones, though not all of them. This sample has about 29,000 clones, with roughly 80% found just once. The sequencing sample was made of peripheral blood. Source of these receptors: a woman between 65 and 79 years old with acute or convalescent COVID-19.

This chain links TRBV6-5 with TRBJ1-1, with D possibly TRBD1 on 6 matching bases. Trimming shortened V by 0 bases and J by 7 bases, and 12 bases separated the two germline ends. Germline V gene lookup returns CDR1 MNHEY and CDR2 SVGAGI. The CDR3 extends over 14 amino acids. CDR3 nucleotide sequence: TGTGCCAGCAGTTACTCGAGGCAGGGGATTGAAGCTTTCTTT. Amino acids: CASSYSRQGIEAFF.

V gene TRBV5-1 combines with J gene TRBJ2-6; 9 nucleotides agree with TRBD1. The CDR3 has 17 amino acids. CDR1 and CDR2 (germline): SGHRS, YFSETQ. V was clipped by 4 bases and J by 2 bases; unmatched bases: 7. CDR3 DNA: TGCGCCAGCAGCCCCACGACAGGGGGTACTGGGGCCAACGTCCTGACTTTC. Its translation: CASSPTTGGTGANVLTF. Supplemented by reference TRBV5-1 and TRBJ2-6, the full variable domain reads KAGVTQTPRYLIKTRGQQVTLSCSPISGHRSVSWYQQTPGQGLQFLFEYFSETQRNKGNFPGRFSGRQFSNSRSEMNVSTLELGDSALYLCASSPTTGGTGANVLTFGAGSRLTVL.

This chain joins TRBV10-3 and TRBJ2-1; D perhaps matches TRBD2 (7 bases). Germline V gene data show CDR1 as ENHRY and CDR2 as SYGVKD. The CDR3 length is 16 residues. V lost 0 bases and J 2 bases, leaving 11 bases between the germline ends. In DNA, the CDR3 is TGTGCCATCAGTGAGTCGAAAGGGGGGGCCTACAATGAGCAGTTCTTC. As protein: CAISESKGGAYNEQFF.

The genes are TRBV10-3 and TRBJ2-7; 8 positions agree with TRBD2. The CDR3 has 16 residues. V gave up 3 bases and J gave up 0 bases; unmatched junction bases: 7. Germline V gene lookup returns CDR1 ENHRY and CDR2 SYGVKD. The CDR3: CAISDALAGVSYEQYF. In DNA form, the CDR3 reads TGTGCCATCAGTGATGCCCTAGCGGGCGTCTCCTACGAGCAGTACTTC.

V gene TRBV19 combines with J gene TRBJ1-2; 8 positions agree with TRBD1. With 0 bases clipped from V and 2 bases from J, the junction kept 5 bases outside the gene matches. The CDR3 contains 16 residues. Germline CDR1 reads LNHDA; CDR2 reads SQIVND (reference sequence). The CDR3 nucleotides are TGTGCCAGTAGTATAGATCAGGGGGCGGGGAACTATGGCTACACCTTC. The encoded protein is CASSIDQGAGNYGYTF. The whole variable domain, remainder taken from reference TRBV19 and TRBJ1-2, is DGGITQSPKYLFRKEGQNVTLSCEQNLNHDAMYWYRQDPGQGLRLIYYSQIVNDFQKGDIAEGYSVSREKKESFPLTVTSAQKNPTAFYLCASSIDQGAGNYGYTFGSGTRLTVV.

The CDR3 sequence is CASSVGTGEETQYF. The CDR3 nucleotides read TGTGCCAGTAGTGTTGGGACAGGGGAGGAGACCCAGTACTTC. This rearrangement joins TRBV19 to TRBJ2-5; 10 bases match TRBD1. V lost 5 bases to trimming and J lost 5 bases; unmatched junction nucleotides: 5. The CDR3 is 14 residues long. The V gene's germline CDR1 is LNHDA and CDR2 SQIVND (reference sequence).

The CDR3 sequence: CASKTGTGAYEQYF. CDR3 nucleotides: TGCGCCAGCAAGACCGGGACAGGGGCCTACGAGCAGTACTTC. J is TRBJ2-7 and V is TRBV5-1; 10 nucleotides line up with TRBD1. The CDR3 contains 14 residues. With V trimmed by 6 bases and J by 2 bases, 5 bases remained unmatched. The V gene's germline CDR1 is SGHRS and CDR2 YFSETQ.

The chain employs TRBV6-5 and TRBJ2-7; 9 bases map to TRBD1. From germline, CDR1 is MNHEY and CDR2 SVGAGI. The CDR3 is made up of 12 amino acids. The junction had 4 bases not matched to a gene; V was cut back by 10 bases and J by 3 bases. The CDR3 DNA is TGTGCCACAACAGGGGGCCTCTACGAGCAGTACTTC. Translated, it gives CATTGGLYEQYF.

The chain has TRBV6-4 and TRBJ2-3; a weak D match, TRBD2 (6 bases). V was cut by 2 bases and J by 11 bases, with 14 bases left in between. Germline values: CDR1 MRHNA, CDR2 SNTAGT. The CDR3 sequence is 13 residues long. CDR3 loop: CASSDGDSRGQYF. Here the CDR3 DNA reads TGTGCCAGCAGTGACGGGGACTCGAGGGGGCAGTATTTT.

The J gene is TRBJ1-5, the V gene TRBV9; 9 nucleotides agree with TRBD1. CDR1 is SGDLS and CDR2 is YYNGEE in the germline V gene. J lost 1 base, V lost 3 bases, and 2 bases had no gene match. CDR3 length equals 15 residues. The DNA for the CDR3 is TGTGCCAGCAGCGCCGGGACAGGGAGCAATCAGCCCCAGCATTTT. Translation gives CASSAGTGSNQPQHF.

The CDR3 spells CASTRDRREEYF. The DNA of the CDR3 is TGCGCCAGCACTAGGGACAGGAGGGAGGAGTATTTT. V and J are TRBV10-2 and TRBJ2-3; 8 bases fit TRBD1. Germline V CDR1 and CDR2: WSHSY, SAAADI. The CDR3 is 12 residues long. Germline trimming cut 7 bases from V and 13 bases from J; bases unmatched to any gene: 10.

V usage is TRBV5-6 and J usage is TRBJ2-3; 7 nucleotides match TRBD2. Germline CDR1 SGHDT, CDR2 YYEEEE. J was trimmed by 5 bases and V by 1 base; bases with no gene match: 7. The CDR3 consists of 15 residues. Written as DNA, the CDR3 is TGTGCCAGCAGCTTGCTAGGGGAGGGTCTAGATACGCAGTATTTT. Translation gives CASSLLGEGLDTQYF.

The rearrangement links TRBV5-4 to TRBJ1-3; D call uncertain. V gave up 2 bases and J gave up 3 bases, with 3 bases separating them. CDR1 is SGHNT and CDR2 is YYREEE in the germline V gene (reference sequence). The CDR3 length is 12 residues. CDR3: CASSFYGNTIYF. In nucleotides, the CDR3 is TGTGCCAGCAGCTTCTATGGAAACACCATATATTTT.

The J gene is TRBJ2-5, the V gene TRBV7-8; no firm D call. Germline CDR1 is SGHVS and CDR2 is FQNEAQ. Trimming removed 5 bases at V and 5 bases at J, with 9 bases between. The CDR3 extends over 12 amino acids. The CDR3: CASSPLLETQYF. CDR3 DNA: TGTGCCAGCAGCCCCCTCCTGGAGACCCAGTACTTC.

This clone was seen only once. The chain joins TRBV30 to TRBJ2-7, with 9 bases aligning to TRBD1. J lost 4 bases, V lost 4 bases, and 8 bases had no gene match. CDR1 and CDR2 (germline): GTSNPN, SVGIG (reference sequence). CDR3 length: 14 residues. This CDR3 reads CAWTRTGAEYEQYF. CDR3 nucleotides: TGTGCCTGGACTCGGACAGGGGCAGAGTACGAGCAGTACTTC. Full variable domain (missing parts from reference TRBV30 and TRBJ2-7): SQTIHQWPATLVQPVGSPLSLECTVEGTSNPNLYWYRQAAGRGLQLLFYSVGIGQISSEVPQNLSASRPQDRQFILSSKKLLLSDSGFYLCAWTRTGAEYEQYFGPGTRLTVT.

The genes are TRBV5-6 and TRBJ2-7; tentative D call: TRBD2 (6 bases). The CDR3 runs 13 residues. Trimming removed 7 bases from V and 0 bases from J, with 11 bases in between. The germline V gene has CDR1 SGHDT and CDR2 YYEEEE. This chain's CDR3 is CASENGGSYEQYF. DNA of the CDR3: TGTGCCAGCGAGAACGGGGGCTCCTACGAGCAGTACTTC.

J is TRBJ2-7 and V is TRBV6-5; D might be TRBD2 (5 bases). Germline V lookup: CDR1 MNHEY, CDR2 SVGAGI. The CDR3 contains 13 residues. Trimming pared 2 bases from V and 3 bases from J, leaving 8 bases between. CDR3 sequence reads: CASSYGLNYEQYF. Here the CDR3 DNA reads TGTGCCAGCAGTTACGGACTTAACTACGAGCAGTACTTC.

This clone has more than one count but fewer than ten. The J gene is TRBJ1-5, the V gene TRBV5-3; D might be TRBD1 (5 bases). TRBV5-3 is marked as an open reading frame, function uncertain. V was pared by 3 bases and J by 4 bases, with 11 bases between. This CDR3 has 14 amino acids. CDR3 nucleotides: TGTGCCAGAAGCTGGTTACAGGAAAATCAGCCCCAGCATTTT. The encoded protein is CARSWLQENQPQHF.

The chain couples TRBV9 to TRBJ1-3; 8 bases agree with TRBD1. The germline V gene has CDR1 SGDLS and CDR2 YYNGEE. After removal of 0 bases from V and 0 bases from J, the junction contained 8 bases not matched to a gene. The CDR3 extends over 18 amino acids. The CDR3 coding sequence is TGTGCCAGCAGCGTAGAGGGTCCAGGGGGCCGCTCTGGAAACACCATATATTTT. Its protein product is CASSVEGPGGRSGNTIYF. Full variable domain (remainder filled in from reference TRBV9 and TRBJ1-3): DSGVTQTPKHLITATGQRVTLRCSPRSGDLSVYWYQQSLDQGLQFLIQYYNGEERAKGNILERFSAQQFPDLHSELNLSSLELGDSALYFCASSVEGPGGRSGNTIYFGEGSWLTVV.

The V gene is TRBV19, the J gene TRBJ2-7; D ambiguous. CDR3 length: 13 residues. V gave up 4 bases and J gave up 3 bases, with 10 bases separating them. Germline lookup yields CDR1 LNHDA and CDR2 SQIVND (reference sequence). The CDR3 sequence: CASSRAVGYEQYF. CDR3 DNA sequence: TGTGCCAGTAGTAGGGCAGTCGGCTACGAGCAGTACTTC.

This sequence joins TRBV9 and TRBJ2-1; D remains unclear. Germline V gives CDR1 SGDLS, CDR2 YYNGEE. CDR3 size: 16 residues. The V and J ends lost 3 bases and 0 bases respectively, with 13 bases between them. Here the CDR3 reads CASSAPTRGSYNEQFF. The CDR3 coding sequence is TGTGCCAGCAGCGCCCCTACAAGAGGCTCCTACAATGAGCAGTTCTTC.

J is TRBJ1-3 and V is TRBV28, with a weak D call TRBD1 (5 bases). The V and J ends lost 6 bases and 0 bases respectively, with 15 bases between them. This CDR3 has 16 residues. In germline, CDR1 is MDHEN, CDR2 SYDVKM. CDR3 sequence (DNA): TGTGCCAGCAGGGCGCGGGGGTTTAGCTCTGGAAACACCATATATTTT. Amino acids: CASRARGFSSGNTIYF. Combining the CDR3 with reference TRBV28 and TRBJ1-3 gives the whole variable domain DVKVTQSSRYLVKRTGEKVFLECVQDMDHENMFWYRQDPGLGLRLIYFSYDVKMKEKGDIPEGYSVSREKKERFSLILESASTNQTSMYLCASRARGFSSGNTIYFGEGSWLTVV.

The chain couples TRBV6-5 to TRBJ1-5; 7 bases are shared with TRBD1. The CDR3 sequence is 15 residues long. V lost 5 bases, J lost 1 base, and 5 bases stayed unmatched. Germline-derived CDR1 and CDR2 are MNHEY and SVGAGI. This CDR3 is CASSTTGVSNQPQHF. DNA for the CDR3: TGTGCCAGCAGTACCACAGGGGTAAGCAATCAGCCCCAGCATTTT.

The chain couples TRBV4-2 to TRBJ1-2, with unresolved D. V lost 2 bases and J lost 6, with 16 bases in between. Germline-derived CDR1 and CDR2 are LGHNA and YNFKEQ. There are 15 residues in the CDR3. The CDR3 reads CASSQLDSRVNGYTF. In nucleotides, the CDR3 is TGTGCCAGCAGCCAATTGGATTCCCGGGTAAATGGCTACACCTTC.

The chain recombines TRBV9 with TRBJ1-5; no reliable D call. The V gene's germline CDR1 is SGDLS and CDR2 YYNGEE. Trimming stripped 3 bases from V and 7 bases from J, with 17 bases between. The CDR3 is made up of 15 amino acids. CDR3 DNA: TGTGCCAGCAGCGAGGGTTACGGGATGGGACAGCCCCAGCATTTT. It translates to CASSEGYGMGQPQHF.

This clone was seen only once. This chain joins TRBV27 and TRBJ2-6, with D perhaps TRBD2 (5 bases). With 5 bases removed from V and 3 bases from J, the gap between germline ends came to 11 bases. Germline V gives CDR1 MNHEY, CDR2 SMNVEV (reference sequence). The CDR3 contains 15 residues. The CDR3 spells CASSPSRLGANVLTF. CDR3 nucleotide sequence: TGTGCCAGCAGTCCTAGCCGACTTGGGGCCAACGTCCTGACTTTC.